This T cell receptor beta chain was captured by sequencing in a study of cytomegalovirus exposure and HLA in healthy donors. The CDR3 has 13 residues. V was pared by 6 bases and J by 7 bases, with 16 bases between. Germline values: CDR1 SGHDT, CDR2 YYEEEE. Overall study findings and caveats: The likely origin of a cluster of highly shared sequence variants was a sequencing artifact.

There are a few counts of this clone. The antigen is unknown. A multiplex PCR was run with 60 Vbeta primers and 13 Jbeta primers. The table came from immunoSEQ multiplex PCR; TCRdb's copy has only in-frame clones and leaves some out. The sample lists approximately 150,000 clones, roughly four fifths seen once, with over 1.2% in the top ten. The TCR sequence derives from a man aged 55 to 70 in good health and CMV-seronegative. The chain employs TRBV5-6 and TRBJ2-5; no reliable D call. Input material: PBMCs. The CDR3 protein is CASTSGFMGTQYF. DNA for the CDR3: TGTGCCAGCACCTCCGGGTTCATGGGGACCCAGTACTTC.